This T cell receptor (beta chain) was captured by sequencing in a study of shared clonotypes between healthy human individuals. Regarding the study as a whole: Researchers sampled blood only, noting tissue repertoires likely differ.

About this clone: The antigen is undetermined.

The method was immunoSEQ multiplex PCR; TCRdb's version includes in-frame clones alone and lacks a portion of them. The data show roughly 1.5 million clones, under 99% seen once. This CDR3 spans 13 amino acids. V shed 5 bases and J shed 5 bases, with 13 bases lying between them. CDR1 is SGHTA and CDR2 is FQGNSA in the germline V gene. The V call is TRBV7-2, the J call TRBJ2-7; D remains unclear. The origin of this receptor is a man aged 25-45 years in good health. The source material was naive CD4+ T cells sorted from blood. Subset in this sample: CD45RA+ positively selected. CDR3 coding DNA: TGTGCCAGCAGCATTTACATGGTGAACGAGCAGTACTTC. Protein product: CASSIYMVNEQYF.